The 13 T cell receptor beta chains below were found in one sample sequenced in a study of beta chain features in type 1 diabetes. All of the isolated RNA was reverse transcribed, so expressed TCRB transcripts were sequenced. Only in-frame clones appear in the TCRdb table, and some are missing; sequencing was by immunoSEQ multiplex PCR. The repertoire has under 950,000 clones, 17% of them found once; the top ten carry around 0.02%. Input material: naive CD4+ T cells from blood. The source is a young woman in good health.

This clone was counted only a few times. The rearrangement joins TRBV20-1 to TRBJ2-5; D uncertain. Deletions cut 3 bases from V and 7 bases from J, with 6 bases between. Looked up from germline, CDR1 is DFQATT and CDR2 is SNEGSKA (reference sequence). CDR3 length equals 10 residues. Here the CDR3 DNA reads TGCAGTGCTAGCTCTTGGACCCAGTACTTC. It encodes CSASSWTQYF.

CDR3 residues: CASSFQGGRFNEQFF. The CDR3 DNA is TGTGCCAGCAGTTTTCAAGGCGGGAGGTTTAATGAGCAGTTCTTC. This chain uses TRBV28 with TRBJ2-1, with 8 positions matching TRBD2. V dropped 3 bases and J dropped 7; count of bases not matched to a gene: 8. Germline lookup yields CDR1 MDHEN and CDR2 SYDVKM. This CDR3 region has 15 residues.

The chain has TRBV10-3 and TRBJ1-2, with TRBD1 matching 10 bases. The CDR3 is 13 residues long. V was pared by 4 bases and J by 4 bases, with 0 bases of the junction left unmatched. The V gene's germline CDR1 is ENHRY and CDR2 SYGVKD. CDR3 protein: CAISGTGGYGYTF. CDR3 coding DNA: TGTGCCATCAGTGGGACAGGGGGCTATGGCTACACCTTC.

This clone came up a few times. The rearrangement uses TRBV5-5 and TRBJ2-1; no clear D gene. Trimming left V 0 bases short and J 4 bases short, with 14 bases between. The CDR3 runs to 16 residues. The germline gives CDR1 SGHKS, CDR2 YYEKEE (reference sequence). The CDR3 sequence: CASSLEIQVVYNEQFF. The CDR3 DNA follows: TGTGCCAGCAGCTTGGAAATCCAGGTGGTTTACAATGAGCAGTTCTTC.

The rearrangement uses TRBV5-8 and TRBJ2-1; 7 bases line up with TRBD2. After removal of 9 bases from V and 6 bases from J, the junction contained 12 bases not matched to a gene. This CDR3 has 14 amino acids. Germline V lookup: CDR1 SGHTS, CDR2 YDEGEE. The CDR3 reads CATMGLAEVNEQFF. CDR3 in DNA: TGTGCCACGATGGGGCTAGCGGAAGTCAATGAGCAGTTCTTC.

This clone has a handful of counts. This sequence joins TRBV7-3 and TRBJ2-2, with D unclear. V lost 6 bases and J lost 1, with 6 bases in between. The length of the CDR3 is 13 residues. Germline CDR1 reads SGHTA; CDR2 reads FQGTGA. In DNA, the CDR3 is TGTGCCAGCAGACCCCGGAACACCGGGGAGCTGTTTTTT. It translates to CASRPRNTGELFF.

V gene TRBV19 combines with J gene TRBJ2-4, with TRBD2 identical over 10 bases. Germline assignment: CDR1 LNHDA and CDR2 SQIVND (reference sequence). The V and J ends lost 10 bases and 8 bases, in that order; junction bases with no gene match: 20. This CDR3 contains 17 residues. Written as DNA, the CDR3 is TGTGCCACCCAGGGTCGACACAGGGCGAGCGGGAGGGACATTCAGTACTTC. This gives the protein CATQGRHRASGRDIQYF.

This clone has a handful of counts. Other DNA sequences in this specimen translate into the identical CDR3. This chain links TRBV28 with TRBJ2-7; 14 positions match TRBD2. CDR3 size: 15 residues. With 5 bases clipped from V and 5 bases from J, the junction kept 5 bases outside the gene matches. CDR1 MDHEN and CDR2 SYDVKM come from the germline V gene. This CDR3 reads CASSPGTSGSHEQYF. The CDR3 DNA reads TGTGCCAGCAGTCCTGGGACTAGCGGGAGTCACGAGCAGTACTTC.

This rearrangement joins TRBV15 to TRBJ2-7; D unclear. The germline V gene has CDR1 LNHNV and CDR2 YYDKDF (reference sequence). The V end was cut by 5 bases, the J end by 4 bases, with 18 bases between. The CDR3 loop spans 15 amino acids. The chain's CDR3 is CATSAQDGLKYEQYF. CDR3 bases: TGTGCCACCAGCGCTCAGGACGGCCTCAAATACGAGCAGTACTTC. The variable domain in full, completed from reference TRBV15 and TRBJ2-7, reads DAMVIQNPRYQVTQFGKPVTLSCSQTLNHNVMYWYQQKSSQAPKLLFHYYDKDFNNEADTPDNFQSRRPNTSFCFLDIRSPGLGDTAMYLCATSAQDGLKYEQYFGPGTRLTVT.

This sequence joins TRBV28 and TRBJ2-7, with TRBD1 matching over 7 bases. The CDR3 totals 15 residues. Germline loops: CDR1 MDHEN, CDR2 SYDVKM. J lost 4 bases, V lost 5 bases, and 11 bases had no gene match. CDR3 nucleotide sequence: TGTGCCAGCAGTCCACCCGGGACAGTGAATTACGAGCAGTACTTC. Translation: CASSPPGTVNYEQYF.

This chain joins TRBV7-9 and TRBJ1-2; D is perhaps TRBD1 (5 bases). Per the germline V gene, CDR1 is SEHNR and CDR2 is FQNEAQ (reference sequence). V lost 6 bases, J lost 4 bases, and 15 bases lay in between. The CDR3 has 14 residues. The CDR3 region is CASRYSRDVYGYTF. CDR3 sequence (DNA): TGTGCCAGCAGATACTCCCGGGACGTCTATGGCTACACCTTC.

V is TRBV9 and J is TRBJ2-1; D ambiguous. CDR1 SGDLS and CDR2 YYNGEE come from the germline V gene. The CDR3 loop spans 14 amino acids. V was trimmed by 2 bases and J by 13 bases, leaving 19 bases between them. The CDR3 sequence is CASSVKPTTNIQFF. The CDR3 DNA follows: TGTGCCAGCAGCGTGAAACCAACCACCAATATCCAGTTCTTC.

This clone was seen a few times. The chain has TRBV11-2 and TRBJ2-2; D gene ambiguous. Germline assignment: CDR1 SGHAT and CDR2 FQNNGV. The CDR3 length is 12 residues. With 3 bases removed from V and 6 bases from J, the gap between germline ends came to 5 bases. The CDR3 region has the DNA TGTGCCAGCAGCTTTCCCCCCGGGGAGCTGTTTTTT. Encoded protein: CASSFPPGELFF.